The 6 T cell receptor beta chains in this list originate from one sample, sequenced in a study of cytomegalovirus exposure and HLA in healthy donors. The primer mix had 60 Vbeta and 13 Jbeta primers. Sequenced by immunoSEQ multiplex PCR; TCRdb stores in-frame clones only, minus some. The sample holds about 110,000 clones, over 60% seen once. Source material: PBMCs. The receptors come from a woman between 35 and 50 years old in good health and CMV-seropositive.

CDR3 coding DNA: TGTGCCAGCAGTGACGGGGGAGAGACCCAGTACTTC. Translation gives CASSDGGETQYF. V usage is TRBV6-1 and J usage is TRBJ2-5, with TRBD2 as a possible D gene (6 bases). CDR1 and CDR2 from the germline V gene are MNHNS and SASEGT. CDR3 size: 12 residues. V lost 3 bases to trimming and J lost 4 bases, with 6 bases between them.

The rearrangement links TRBV29-1 to TRBJ2-5; 8 bases are a match to TRBD2. The CDR3 consists of 15 residues. CDR1 is SQVTM, CDR2 ANQGSEA, per germline. Trimming at V came to 4 bases and at J to 0 bases, leaving 7 bases not matched to a gene. The CDR3 DNA reads as TGCAGCGTTGTAGGTAGCGGGGTAAACCAAGAGACCCAGTACTTC. Translation: CSVVGSGVNQETQYF.

As concerns this clone: This same CDR3 is encoded by further DNA sequences in the sample. This chain connects TRBV9 to TRBJ1-1, with TRBD1 as a possible D gene (5 bases). Germline-derived CDR1 and CDR2 are SGDLS and YYNGEE. The CDR3 totals 14 residues. Deletions cut 2 bases from V and 0 bases from J, with 8 bases between. CDR3 sequence: CASSVTAMNTEAFF. CDR3 sequence (DNA): TGTGCCAGCAGCGTGACAGCGATGAACACTGAAGCTTTCTTT.

V gene TRBV6-5 combines with J gene TRBJ1-5, with D uncertain. Trimming removed 7 bases from V and 2 bases from J, with 12 bases in between. The CDR3 has 14 amino acids. Germline loops: CDR1 MNHEY, CDR2 SVGAGI. DNA of the CDR3: TGTGCCAGCAAACCATTCTCGGGCAATCAGCCCCAGCATTTT. It specifies CASKPFSGNQPQHF.

In its sample, this clone was seen a few times. V and J are TRBV6-5 and TRBJ2-3; 8 positions agree with TRBD2. V lost 8 bases and J lost 5; bases outside the gene matches: 6. The CDR3 length is 13 residues. CDR1 is MNHEY and CDR2 is SVGAGI in the germline V gene. CDR3 DNA sequence: TGTGCCAGCTTCGGGGGGGGCGGAGATACGCAGTATTTT. This sequence encodes CASFGGGGDTQYF.

The chain combines TRBV6-5 with TRBJ2-7; 15 bases are shared with TRBD2. From germline, CDR1 is MNHEY and CDR2 SVGAGI. This CDR3 contains 15 residues. The V segment lost 5 bases and the J segment 6 bases; nucleotides outside the gene matches: 5. The CDR3 region is CASSPRTSGGVEQYF. Here the CDR3 DNA reads TGTGCCAGCAGTCCCAGGACTAGCGGGGGGGTCGAGCAGTACTTC.